This entry describes one T cell receptor (beta chain). Its cognate antigen is unknown. Assay version v3.0 of immunoSEQ was used, and it was run at survey level. TCRdb's copy holds only in-frame clones and misses some; the assay was immunoSEQ multiplex PCR. The sample lists around 30,000 clones; over 90% were seen once. The data belong to a study of long-term antiretroviral therapy in people with HIV. Study-level points and caveats: CDR3 length ranges were narrower in HIV repertoires than in controls. Pre-ART expanded clones dominated the repertoire at every time point.

The CDR3 sequence is 12 residues long. Per the germline V gene, CDR1 is SNHLY and CDR2 is FYNNEI. The V segment lost 6 bases and the J segment 3 bases; nucleotides outside the gene matches: 2. The receptor was isolated from a woman in her thirties or forties with HIV. The sequencing used unsorted PBMCs, collected about 6.7 years after starting antiretroviral therapy. This chain joins TRBV2 and TRBJ2-7; the match to TRBD1 covers 7 bases. The CDR3 loop is CASRSGGYEQYF. The CDR3 DNA sequence: TGTGCCAGCAGGTCAGGGGGCTACGAGCAGTACTTC.